The clone carrying this T cell receptor (beta chain) was detected only a few times. Trimming took 7 bases from V and 3 from J; bases not matched to a gene: 12. Germline CDR1 SQVTM, CDR2 ANQGSEA. The CDR3 is 15 residues long. These data belong to a study of blood T cell repertoires in COVID-19. The overall study: Sites in the United States, Italy and Spain provided acute and convalescent COVID-19 samples. PBMCs, B-cell-depleted T cells, or T cells were the source of the cDNA or gDNA that made up the material.

Study processing details: Cell counts per sample came from amplifying reference gene primers. Produced via immunoSEQ multiplex PCR; TCRdb's table is partial and in-frame only. V, J and clone size are those of that table, while D and trimming were read from the DNA. Of about 110,000 clones in the sample, approximately 90% were seen once. The rearrangement links TRBV29-1 to TRBJ2-1, with 7 bases that match TRBD1. The sequence came from a woman in her fifties or sixties with acute or convalescent COVID-19. Source material: peripheral blood. The CDR3, as DNA: TGCAGCGCCGACCCCCGACAGGGCATCTACAATGAGCAGTTCTTC. Amino acids: CSADPRQGIYNEQFF.